These T cell receptor beta chains were read from a single sample in a study of post-analysis software for immune sequencing data. TCRdb re-called the PCR reads through MiXCR, storing one row per CDR3 protein. The table has under 650,000 distinct CDR3 sequences, 44% seen once. The sample taken for sequencing was blood. The origin of the receptors is a girl between 10 and 17 years old with multiple sclerosis. Each CDR3 is given with its conserved first and last residue. A D gene is named only where the DNA matches it firmly. Where a row states a size, it is once, few, many or the class of an expanded clone; other rows omit it.

d_gene: TRBD2; j_gene: TRBJ2-1; v_gene: TRBV29-1; abundance: many; CDR3nt: TGCAGCGTCGTAGGACTAGCAATTTTTATTGAGCAGTTCTTC; CDR3aa: CSVVGLAIFIEQFF
d_gene: -; j_gene: TRBJ2-1; v_gene: TRBV5-1; abundance: -; CDR3nt: TGCGCCAGCAGCCGTCCGGACCTAGGGGCTTACAATGAGCAGTTCTTC; CDR3aa: CASSRPDLGAYNEQFF
d_gene: TRBD2; j_gene: TRBJ2-7; v_gene: TRBV6-5; abundance: -; CDR3nt: TGTGCCAGCAGTTACGCTCCGGGGGGGTCCTACGAGCAGTACTTC; CDR3aa: CASSYAPGGSYEQYF
d_gene: TRBD1; j_gene: TRBJ2-1; v_gene: TRBV7-9; abundance: -; CDR3nt: TGTGCCAGCAGCCCGCGACAGGGGGTTAACTACAATGAGCAGTTCTTC; CDR3aa: CASSPRQGVNYNEQFF
d_gene: -; j_gene: TRBJ2-7; v_gene: TRBV6-5; abundance: few; CDR3nt: TGTGCCAGCAGTTACTCGTCCGTGAGCTCCTACGAGCAGTACTTC; CDR3aa: CASSYSSVSSYEQYF
d_gene: TRBD2; j_gene: TRBJ2-1; v_gene: TRBV12-3/TRBV12-4; abundance: few; CDR3nt: TGTGCCAGCAGTTTACGAGCGGGGACGAAATACAATGAGCAGTTCTTC; CDR3aa: CASSLRAGTKYNEQFF
d_gene: -; j_gene: TRBJ1-5; v_gene: TRBV7-9; abundance: few; CDR3nt: TGTGCCAGCAGCCCCCCTGGAGGGGTGCCTCAGCCCCAGCATTTT; CDR3aa: CASSPPGGVPQPQHF
d_gene: TRBD1; j_gene: TRBJ1-2; v_gene: TRBV4-1; abundance: few; CDR3nt: TGCGTCAGCAGCCAAGACAGGGACTATGGCTACACCTTC; CDR3aa: CVSSQDRDYGYTF
d_gene: TRBD2; j_gene: TRBJ2-5; v_gene: TRBV4-1; abundance: -; CDR3nt: TGCGCCAGCAGCCACCGACTAGCGGGAAGGGGGACCCAGTACTTC; CDR3aa: CASSHRLAGRGTQYF
d_gene: -; j_gene: TRBJ2-1; v_gene: TRBV29-1; abundance: few; CDR3nt: TGCAGCGTTGCCCAAAGAGCGTATGAGCAGTTCTTC; CDR3aa: CSVAQRAYEQFF
d_gene: TRBD1; j_gene: TRBJ2-5; v_gene: TRBV7-2; abundance: -; CDR3nt: TGTGCCAGCAGCACAACAGGGGGAGAAAAGACCCAGTACTTC; CDR3aa: CASSTTGGEKTQYF
d_gene: TRBD1; j_gene: TRBJ1-1; v_gene: TRBV12-3/TRBV12-4; abundance: -; CDR3nt: TGTGCCAGCAGGGAAACGGGACAGGCGAACACTGAAGCTTTCTTT; CDR3aa: CASRETGQANTEAFF
d_gene: -; j_gene: TRBJ1-5; v_gene: TRBV12-3/TRBV12-4; abundance: -; CDR3nt: TGTGCCAGCAGTTTGTTAGTCCGCCAGCCCCAGCATTTT; CDR3aa: CASSLLVRQPQHF
d_gene: TRBD1; j_gene: TRBJ2-3; v_gene: TRBV10-3; abundance: few; CDR3nt: TGTGCCATCCGGACAGGACACGGAGATACGCAGTATTTT; CDR3aa: CAIRTGHGDTQYF
d_gene: -; j_gene: TRBJ2-3; v_gene: TRBV12-3/TRBV12-4; abundance: -; CDR3nt: TGTGCCAGCAGTTTAGGAGCGGAGGAGTCAGATACGCAGTATTTT; CDR3aa: CASSLGAEESDTQYF
d_gene: TRBD1; j_gene: TRBJ2-5; v_gene: TRBV2; abundance: -; CDR3nt: TGTGCCAGCGGTTCGACCGGAGGACAGGCCTACGAGCGGTACTTC; CDR3aa: CASGSTGGQAYERYF
d_gene: -; j_gene: TRBJ2-1; v_gene: TRBV7-2; abundance: few; CDR3nt: TGTGCCAGCAGCTTACTGCGTGGGGGGCAGGGCTACAATGAGCAGTTCTTC; CDR3aa: CASSLLRGGQGYNEQFF
d_gene: -; j_gene: TRBJ2-7; v_gene: TRBV2; abundance: few; CDR3nt: TGTGCCGGAGGATGGACGGGCTACGAGCAGTACTTC; CDR3aa: CAGGWTGYEQYF
d_gene: TRBD1; j_gene: TRBJ1-1; v_gene: TRBV6-1; abundance: once; CDR3nt: TGTGCCAGCACCAAAATAGGGACAGCGAACACTGAAGCTTTCTTT; CDR3aa: CASTKIGTANTEAFF
d_gene: -; j_gene: TRBJ1-1; v_gene: TRBV5-5; abundance: -; CDR3nt: TGTGCCAGCAGCTTTTCCTCAGGGATGTACACTGAAGCTTTCTTT; CDR3aa: CASSFSSGMYTEAFF
d_gene: -; j_gene: TRBJ2-5; v_gene: TRBV6-5; abundance: -; CDR3nt: TGTGCCAGCAGTTACCCGCCTGGGGTAGGGACCCAGTACTTC; CDR3aa: CASSYPPGVGTQYF
d_gene: TRBD1; j_gene: TRBJ2-4; v_gene: TRBV27; abundance: few; CDR3nt: TGTGCCAGCAGTTTGGTTCAGGGGGCCCGAGCCCTTCAGTACTTC; CDR3aa: CASSLVQGARALQYF
d_gene: -; j_gene: TRBJ2-7; v_gene: TRBV6-5; abundance: -; CDR3nt: TGTGCCAGCAGTCGCCGGGACAACTACAATGAGCAGTACTTC; CDR3aa: CASSRRDNYNEQYF
d_gene: -; j_gene: TRBJ2-4; v_gene: TRBV7-2; abundance: -; CDR3nt: TGTGCCAGCAGCTTTAGTATAGGAAACATTCAGTACTTC; CDR3aa: CASSFSIGNIQYF
d_gene: -; j_gene: TRBJ1-5; v_gene: TRBV7-2; abundance: once; CDR3nt: TGTGCCAGCAGCTTATCCCCCTCCGGGACTAACAATCAGCCCCAGCATTTT; CDR3aa: CASSLSPSGTNNQPQHF
d_gene: TRBD2; j_gene: TRBJ2-4; v_gene: TRBV12-3/TRBV12-4; abundance: -; CDR3nt: TGTGCCAGCAGTTTAGGGGGAGGGTTGGAAAACATTCAGTACTTC; CDR3aa: CASSLGGGLENIQYF
d_gene: -; j_gene: TRBJ1-2; v_gene: TRBV4-2; abundance: -; CDR3nt: TGTGCCAGCAGCCAAGGGGCAGGGTTTGGCTACACCTTC; CDR3aa: CASSQGAGFGYTF